This T cell receptor beta chain originates from a study of long-term antiretroviral therapy in people with HIV. General study findings and limits: Clones with expansion before ART led the repertoire at all time points. Once patients were on ART, diversity went higher but still fell short of transplant donor controls. Unavailable data included ART adherence, viral resistance and therapy changes (switches in treatment).

None of the participants with HIV were treated outside the United States. Deletions cut 5 bases from V and 7 bases from J, with 12 bases between. Germline V CDR1 and CDR2: MRHNA, SNTAGT. This CDR3 is built from 14 residues. This clone has a handful of counts. Its specificity is unknown. Version v3.0 of the immunoSEQ assay ran at survey level. Sequencing was performed with immunoSEQ multiplex PCR; in TCRdb, only in-frame clones are kept and a portion is missing. The sample lists 20,000 to 25,000 clones, around four fifths seen once, with more than 3% in the top ten. The chain carries TRBV6-4 and TRBJ1-6; D is unclear. The input for sequencing was unsorted PBMCs, taken approximately 4 years after starting antiretroviral therapy. This clonotype was sampled from a man younger than 30 with HIV. The CDR3 loop is CASSQEGSNSPLHF. In DNA, the CDR3 is TGTGCCAGCAGTCAGGAAGGGTCCAATTCACCCCTCCACTTT.